This record looks at one TCR beta chain sequence and its context. The same CDR3 can be traced to other DNA sequences in this sample. The sample comes from a study of blood T cell repertoires in COVID-19. This table comes from immunoSEQ multiplex PCR, and its TCRdb copy is limited to in-frame clones, with some not included. The sample lists over 100,000 clones, 80% occurring once. The CDR3 length is 14 residues. V gave up 3 bases and J gave up 4 bases; unmatched junction bases: 2. Germline CDR1 reads MNHEY; CDR2 reads SVGAGI. The specimen was peripheral blood. This TCR was recovered from a human donor in a cohort sampled during active or convalescent COVID-19. V gene TRBV6-5 combines with J gene TRBJ2-1; the match to TRBD2 covers 8 bases. The CDR3, as DNA: TGTGCCAGCAGTTATGGCGGGGGGTACAATGAGCAGTTCTTC. Amino acid sequence: CASSYGGGYNEQFF.